This TCR beta chain was sequenced in a study of spatial heterogeneity in lung cancer. From germline, CDR1 is SGHRS and CDR2 YFSETQ. V dropped 0 bases and J dropped 3 bases, with 13 bases sitting between them. CDR3 length: 15 residues. Via MiXCR, TCRdb re-called the 5' RACE reads, giving one row per CDR3 protein. Among roughly 120,000 distinct CDR3 sequences, 12% were seen once, and the ten largest hold around 17%. This clonotype was counted only a few times. Regarding time point: blood at routine non-recurrence follow-up after resection. Sequencing covered unsorted whole RNA taken from tumor, nontumor lung or frozen PBMC.

The sequencing here drew on PBMCs, taken at follow-up. This receptor was identified in a male donor with early-stage non-small cell lung cancer. V and J are TRBV5-1 and TRBJ2-7; no clear D. The chain's CDR3 is CASSLGWGLDYEQYF. The CDR3 DNA is TGCGCCAGCAGCTTGGGTTGGGGTCTGGACTACGAGCAGTACTTC.